What follows are 17 T cell receptor beta chains derived from one specimen sequenced in a study of T cell responses to AZD1222 COVID-19 vaccine. Produced via immunoSEQ multiplex PCR; TCRdb's table is partial and in-frame only. Of tens of thousands of clones listed, 88% were seen once; the top ten hold roughly 8%. Sequences were derived from peripheral blood, sampled on day 0 of AZD1222 vaccination. The source of these receptors is an adult in good health.

This chain uses TRBV5-1 with TRBJ2-3; possibly TRBD2 for D (6 bases). CDR3 length equals 16 residues. The germline gives CDR1 SGHRS, CDR2 YFSETQ. The germline V and J ends were trimmed by 0 bases and 6 bases, with 17 bases remaining between them. Written as DNA, the CDR3 is TGCGCCAGCAGCTTGGACTCAGCGGGCCAAGGGGATACGCAGTATTTT. This codes for CASSLDSAGQGDTQYF.

The V call is TRBV7-2, the J call TRBJ1-1; no reliable D call. Trimming stripped 0 bases from V and 0 bases from J, with 8 bases between. The germline CDR1 and CDR2 sequences are SGHTA and FQGNSA. This CDR3 spans 15 amino acids. The CDR3 nucleotides are TGTGCCAGCAGCTTAGCCTTCGGGATGAACACTGAAGCTTTCTTT. It is translated as CASSLAFGMNTEAFF.

The J gene is TRBJ2-1, the V gene TRBV4-2; 11 bases map to TRBD2. Per germline, CDR1 LGHNA and CDR2 YNFKEQ. The CDR3 loop spans 17 amino acids. J was trimmed by 8 bases and V by 1 base; bases with no gene match: 10. Here the CDR3 DNA reads TGTGCCAGCAGCCAAGTCCGACTAGCGGGATCCTTTTATGAGCAGTTCTTC. This codes for CASSQVRLAGSFYEQFF.

J is TRBJ1-1 and V is TRBV19; maybe TRBD1 (5 bases). Trimming left V 3 bases short and J 0 bases short, with 14 bases between. Germline V CDR1 and CDR2: LNHDA, SQIVND (reference sequence). The CDR3 totals 16 residues. The CDR3 DNA is TGTGCCAGTAGTATCTTCGGCCGGGGCATGAACACTGAAGCTTTCTTT. This translates into CASSIFGRGMNTEAFF.

The chain links TRBV7-8 to TRBJ1-1; a weak D match, TRBD1 (5 bases). The germline gives CDR1 SGHVS, CDR2 FQNEAQ. The germline V and J ends were trimmed by 2 bases and 10 bases, with 14 bases remaining between them. This CDR3 contains 13 residues. CDR3 in amino acids: CASSLNPPRGAFF. Here the CDR3 DNA reads TGTGCCAGCAGCTTAAATCCTCCGAGGGGAGCTTTCTTT.

The gene calls are TRBV5-1 and TRBJ1-2; D may be TRBD1 (5 bases). The germline CDR1 and CDR2 sequences are SGHRS and YFSETQ. V lost 4 bases and J lost 7, with 11 bases in between. The CDR3 has 12 amino acids. The CDR3 DNA is TGCGCCAGCAGCCCAGCCAGGGTTGGCTACACCTTC. It is translated as CASSPARVGYTF.

V gene TRBV29-1 combines with J gene TRBJ2-5; TRBD1 agrees at 7 bases. Looked up from germline, CDR1 is SQVTM and CDR2 is ANQGSEA. This CDR3 spans 14 amino acids. This CDR3 is CSQTEGTAQETQYF. The DNA of the CDR3 is TGCAGTCAAACGGAAGGGACAGCTCAAGAGACCCAGTACTTC.

The J gene is TRBJ2-7, the V gene TRBV4-2; a possible D gene is TRBD2 (5 bases). CDR1 is LGHNA and CDR2 is YNFKEQ in the germline V gene. V lost 1 base and J 3 bases, leaving 16 bases between the germline ends. The CDR3 runs to 16 residues. The CDR3 here is CASSQGFDGKGYEQYF. The CDR3 bases are TGTGCCAGCAGCCAAGGATTTGACGGGAAGGGCTACGAGCAGTACTTC.

This clone was picked up a small number of times. This rearrangement joins TRBV2 to TRBJ2-1, with 9 bases aligning to TRBD2. Per the germline V gene, CDR1 is SNHLY and CDR2 is FYNNEI. The CDR3 extends over 18 amino acids. V lost 6 bases and J lost 2; bases outside the gene matches: 14. CDR3 sequence reads: CASRAGLTSGATYNEQFF. CDR3 DNA sequence: TGTGCCAGCAGGGCCGGCTTGACTAGCGGAGCTACCTACAATGAGCAGTTCTTC. The full variable domain, completed using reference TRBV2 and TRBJ2-1, is EPEVTQTPSHQVTQMGQEVILRCVPISNHLYFYWYRQILGQKVEFLVSFYNNEISEKSEIFDDQFSVERPDGSNFTLKIRSTKLEDSAMYFCASRAGLTSGATYNEQFFGPGTRLTVL.

V usage is TRBV2 and J usage is TRBJ2-7, with 8 bases fitting TRBD1. Germline-derived CDR1 and CDR2 are SNHLY and FYNNEI. Trimming removed 6 bases from V and 3 bases from J; junction bases left unmatched: 4. The CDR3 runs to 13 residues. The DNA of the CDR3 is TGTGCCAGCAGCGGTGACAGGGGCTACGAGCAGTACTTC. Translated, it gives CASSGDRGYEQYF.

The chain has TRBV7-9 and TRBJ2-2; 8 nucleotides agree with TRBD2. J was trimmed by 3 bases and V by 5 bases; bases with no gene match: 2. Germline V gives CDR1 SEHNR, CDR2 FQNEAQ (reference sequence). The CDR3 covers 14 residues. This CDR3 reads CASSGAGDTGELFF. The DNA for the CDR3 is TGTGCCAGCAGCGGAGCGGGGGACACCGGGGAGCTGTTTTTT.

CDR3 sequence: CASSLTGSGVYTEAFF. CDR3 nucleotides: TGCGCCAGCAGCCTGACAGGGAGTGGAGTTTACACTGAAGCTTTCTTT. The chain has TRBV5-1 and TRBJ1-1; 7 bases fit TRBD1. The germline CDR1 and CDR2 sequences are SGHRS and YFSETQ. With V trimmed by 4 bases and J by 3 bases, 12 bases remained unmatched. The CDR3 has 16 amino acids.

The chain combines TRBV10-3 with TRBJ2-7, with TRBD2 identical over 9 bases. CDR1 and CDR2 (germline): ENHRY, SYGVKD. The trim removed 3 bases at V and 4 bases at J, leaving 13 bases unmatched. The CDR3 is 17 amino acids. This CDR3 is CAISEVPVREGLYEQYF. In nucleotides, the CDR3 is TGTGCCATCAGTGAAGTCCCGGTGCGGGAGGGATTGTACGAGCAGTACTTC.

The gene calls are TRBV15 and TRBJ1-5, with 9 bases aligning to TRBD1. J was trimmed by 2 bases and V by 4 bases; bases with no gene match: 9. Germline lookup yields CDR1 LNHNV and CDR2 YYDKDF (reference sequence). The CDR3 sequence is 17 residues long. CDR3 nucleotides: TGTGCCACCAGCAAAACCCCGGACAGGGGTCGCAATCAGCCCCAGCATTTT. As protein: CATSKTPDRGRNQPQHF.

The V gene is TRBV3-1 (or the pseudogene TRBV3-2), the J gene TRBJ1-3; 10 bases line up with TRBD1. Germline trimming cut 4 bases from V and 2 bases from J; bases unmatched to any gene: 8. Germline V gene sequence: CDR1 LGHDT, CDR2 YNNKEL (reference sequence). The CDR3 sequence is 17 residues long. Here the CDR3 DNA reads TGTGCCAGCAGCCCCCGGGACAGGGGTGGTGCTGGAAACACCATATATTTT. Its translation: CASSPRDRGGAGNTIYF.

This clone occurred a few times. Other DNA sequences in this sample translate to the same CDR3. The gene calls are TRBV28 and TRBJ1-2; 7 bases are a match to TRBD1. From germline, CDR1 is MDHEN and CDR2 SYDVKM. The CDR3 spans 14 residues. Germline trimming cut 3 bases from V and 4 bases from J; bases unmatched to any gene: 5. CDR3 sequence: CASSFPGQVYGYTF. In DNA form, the CDR3 reads TGTGCCAGCAGTTTCCCTGGACAGGTCTATGGCTACACCTTC.

The rearrangement uses TRBV28 and TRBJ2-6; 7 bases align to TRBD1. This CDR3 region has 15 residues. V trimming: 5 bases; J trimming: 4 bases; junction bases outside the gene matches: 5. Germline lookup yields CDR1 MDHEN and CDR2 SYDVKM. In DNA, the CDR3 is TGTGCCAGCAGTCTACAGGGGACCGGGGCCAACGTCCTGACTTTC. Protein: CASSLQGTGANVLTF.